The sequence of this T cell receptor (beta chain) was determined in a study of shared clonotypes between healthy human individuals. Study-level findings and limits: The small donor group covered limited genetic and exposure diversity. Sorted-subset samples were not fully sequenced, rarefaction indicated.

In the source study's methods: In the immunoSEQ data, sequences were junction-only and lacked quality scores, so filtering differed. Measured with immunoSEQ multiplex PCR; TCRdb has only the in-frame clones, and not every one. Clone size and the V and J calls come from that table; the DNA yielded D and trimming. The sample holds 2 million to 2.5 million clones, 85% to 95% seen once. V lost 4 bases and J lost 0, with 7 bases in between. The germline V gene has CDR1 SGHRS and CDR2 YFSETQ. The CDR3 is 14 amino acids. Regarding this clone: Its antigen is still unknown.

The CD4+ fraction was divided into a CD45RA+ naive subset and a CD45RA-negative memory subset. The material sequenced was naive CD4+ T cells from PBMCs. As to subset: CD45RA+ positively selected. The source is a man aged 18 to 35 in good health. Some clones in this sample may be carry-over from other donors' samples. The rearrangement joins TRBV5-1 to TRBJ2-2, with D unresolved. The CDR3 spells CASSLTTNTGELFF. The CDR3 DNA reads TGCGCCAGCAGCCTCACTACGAACACCGGGGAGCTGTTTTTT.